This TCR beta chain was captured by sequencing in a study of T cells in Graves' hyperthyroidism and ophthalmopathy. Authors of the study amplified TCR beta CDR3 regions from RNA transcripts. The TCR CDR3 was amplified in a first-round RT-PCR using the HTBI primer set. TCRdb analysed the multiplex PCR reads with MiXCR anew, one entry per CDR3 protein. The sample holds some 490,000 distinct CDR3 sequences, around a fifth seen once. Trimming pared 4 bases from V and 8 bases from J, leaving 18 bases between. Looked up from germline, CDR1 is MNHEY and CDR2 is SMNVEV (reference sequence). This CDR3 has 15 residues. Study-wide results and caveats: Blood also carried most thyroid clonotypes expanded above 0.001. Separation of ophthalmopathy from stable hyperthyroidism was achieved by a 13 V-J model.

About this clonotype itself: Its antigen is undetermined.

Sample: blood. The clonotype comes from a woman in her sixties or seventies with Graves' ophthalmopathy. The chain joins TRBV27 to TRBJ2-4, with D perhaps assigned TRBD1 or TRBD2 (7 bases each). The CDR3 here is CASSSPGGGVYIQYF. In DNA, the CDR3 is TGTGCCAGCAGTTCCCCAGGGGGGGGCGTTTACATTCAGTACTTC.